These T cell receptor beta chains were read from a single sample in a study of regulatory T cells in long-lasting Graves disease. MiXCR, run by TCRdb on the multiplex PCR reads, gives a single entry per CDR3 protein. The sample includes roughly 500,000 distinct CDR3 sequences, 20% to 25% seen only once; the top ten take over 6%. The sample was peripheral blood mononuclear cells (PBMCs), taken when the disease was refractory, from a patient treated with antithyroid drugs. The receptors shown here come from a female donor with Graves disease. Each CDR3 is given with its conserved first and last residue.

cdr3_aa: CASSFKGGVGF
v_call: TRBV12-3/TRBV12-4
j_call: TRBJ1-5

cdr3_aa: CASATGRYGYTF
v_call: TRBV12-3/TRBV12-4
j_call: TRBJ1-2

cdr3_aa: CASSFLDRGTEAFF
v_call: TRBV7-8
j_call: TRBJ1-1

cdr3_aa: CASSLQGRNTGELFF
v_call: TRBV12-3/TRBV12-4
j_call: TRBJ2-2

cdr3_aa: CSVVWGSIGNQPQHF
v_call: TRBV29-1
j_call: TRBJ1-5

cdr3_aa: CASSSNTLDSKKETQYF
v_call: TRBV7-8
j_call: TRBJ2-5

cdr3_aa: CASSIEDWEKLFF
v_call: TRBV2
j_call: TRBJ1-4

cdr3_aa: CASSSTRQGLGHQPQHF
v_call: TRBV12-3/TRBV12-4
j_call: TRBJ1-5

cdr3_aa: CASSVGGQTNQPQHF
v_call: TRBV9
j_call: TRBJ1-5

cdr3_aa: CASSSPGLSYNSPLHF
v_call: TRBV28
j_call: TRBJ1-6

cdr3_aa: CASSLRSPAGETQYF
v_call: TRBV14
j_call: TRBJ2-5

cdr3_aa: CASSLAGQISGYTF
v_call: TRBV7-2
j_call: TRBJ1-2

cdr3_aa: CASSLHGYSNQPQHF
v_call: TRBV28
j_call: TRBJ1-5

cdr3_aa: CASSYRDLYTEAFF
v_call: TRBV5-1
j_call: TRBJ1-1

cdr3_aa: CASSYSMASASSYEQYF
v_call: TRBV6-5
j_call: TRBJ2-7

cdr3_aa: CASSPWSETRETQYF
v_call: TRBV5-1
j_call: TRBJ2-5

cdr3_aa: CASRTGDTEAFF
v_call: TRBV28
j_call: TRBJ1-1

cdr3_aa: CASRTGGPTEAFF
v_call: TRBV19
j_call: TRBJ1-1

cdr3_aa: CASSGGQPEYF
v_call: TRBV6-1
j_call: TRBJ2-7

cdr3_aa: CASSQEQGFGETQYF
v_call: TRBV7-9
j_call: TRBJ2-5

cdr3_aa: CASRLGQRPLEAFF
v_call: TRBV5-5
j_call: TRBJ1-1

cdr3_aa: CASSPSIVSSYEQYF
v_call: TRBV27
j_call: TRBJ2-7

cdr3_aa: CASSLARDYADAFF
v_call: TRBV12-3/TRBV12-4
j_call: TRBJ1-1

cdr3_aa: CASSPANRGRQSPLHF
v_call: TRBV19
j_call: TRBJ1-6

cdr3_aa: CASSFQGSETQYF
v_call: TRBV11-2
j_call: TRBJ2-5

cdr3_aa: CASSLTLRHAGGLDSPLHF
v_call: TRBV12-3/TRBV12-4
j_call: TRBJ1-6

cdr3_aa: CASSHPRDRDEKLFF
v_call: TRBV4-1
j_call: TRBJ1-4

cdr3_aa: CATSRDQIQDHGYTF
v_call: TRBV15
j_call: TRBJ1-2

cdr3_aa: CASRPEKQGPSGNIRTEAFF
v_call: TRBV19
j_call: TRBJ1-1

cdr3_aa: CASSQGTGGGYTF
v_call: TRBV3-1
j_call: TRBJ1-2

cdr3_aa: CASSYVAILQRGETQYF
v_call: TRBV11-3
j_call: TRBJ2-5

cdr3_aa: CASSSTRGPNPTIQYF
v_call: TRBV6-5
j_call: TRBJ2-4

cdr3_aa: CASMAGANQPQHF
v_call: TRBV19
j_call: TRBJ1-5

cdr3_aa: CSGHAMGDSNYGYTF
v_call: TRBV29-1
j_call: TRBJ1-2

cdr3_aa: CSAALETQYF
v_call: TRBV20-1
j_call: TRBJ2-5

cdr3_aa: CASGRVRTGELFF
v_call: TRBV2
j_call: TRBJ2-2

cdr3_aa: CAYHRGAYEQYF
v_call: TRBV30
j_call: TRBJ2-7

cdr3_aa: CASSLEGTASYEQYF
v_call: TRBV12-3/TRBV12-4
j_call: TRBJ2-7

cdr3_aa: CASGPGQGARGYTF
v_call: TRBV12-5
j_call: TRBJ1-2

cdr3_aa: CSAGEDGYTF
v_call: TRBV29-1
j_call: TRBJ1-2

cdr3_aa: CASSSQGGGVYEQYF
v_call: TRBV7-3
j_call: TRBJ2-7

cdr3_aa: CASTGLGQPQHF
v_call: TRBV28
j_call: TRBJ1-5

cdr3_aa: CGARDKSGGENSPLHF
v_call: TRBV20-1
j_call: TRBJ1-6

cdr3_aa: CASSSGRSGPDTQYF
v_call: TRBV5-1
j_call: TRBJ2-3

cdr3_aa: CASSSPPGQRGYTF
v_call: TRBV6-5
j_call: TRBJ1-2

cdr3_aa: CASSSSGGVNEKLFF
v_call: TRBV5-1
j_call: TRBJ1-4

cdr3_aa: CASSPYPLDTDTQYF
v_call: TRBV7-9
j_call: TRBJ2-3

cdr3_aa: CASSFFWTTSRNTGELFF
v_call: TRBV28
j_call: TRBJ2-2

cdr3_aa: CASSLDLTPYNEQFF
v_call: TRBV11-1
j_call: TRBJ2-1

cdr3_aa: CASSRPGQLNTGELFF
v_call: TRBV11-2
j_call: TRBJ2-2

cdr3_aa: CASSLIAGDGELFF
v_call: TRBV28
j_call: TRBJ2-2

cdr3_aa: CASSDEGRGEQYF
v_call: TRBV2
j_call: TRBJ2-7